This is a list of T cell receptor beta chains from one sample in a study of blood T cell repertoires in COVID-19. This table comes from immunoSEQ multiplex PCR, and its TCRdb copy is limited to in-frame clones, with some not included. This sample carries just over 30,000 clones, 80% to 90% of them seen once, and the ten largest clones take 0.55%. Specimen: peripheral blood. These receptors originate from a woman in her thirties or forties with active or convalescent COVID-19. CDR3s include the opening cysteine and the closing phenylalanine or tryptophan. The order of the fields is D gene, V gene, clone size, J gene, CDR3 length, CDR3 protein. D genes are given only for firm matches. Size is stated for part of the rows, as once, few or many counts, or as a class when the clone is expanded.

d_gene: .; v_gene: TRBV5-1; abundance: .; j_gene: TRBJ2-6; len: 15; CDR3aa: CASETGIAGANVLTF
d_gene: TRBD1; v_gene: TRBV7-2; abundance: .; j_gene: TRBJ2-7; len: 14; CDR3aa: CASSWDRLSYEQYF
d_gene: .; v_gene: TRBV2; abundance: .; j_gene: TRBJ2-2; len: 14; CDR3aa: CASARLRNTGELFF
d_gene: .; v_gene: TRBV9; abundance: .; j_gene: TRBJ2-7; len: 15; CDR3aa: CASSVVPDSSYEQYF
d_gene: TRBD2; v_gene: TRBV11-2; abundance: .; j_gene: TRBJ2-3; len: 19; CDR3aa: CASSLGVGLAGGLTDTQYF
d_gene: TRBD1; v_gene: TRBV6-5; abundance: .; j_gene: TRBJ1-5; len: 15; CDR3aa: CASSSGQGAKQPQHF
d_gene: TRBD1; v_gene: TRBV5-6; abundance: .; j_gene: TRBJ1-2; len: 14; CDR3aa: CASSPTGDGYSYTF
d_gene: TRBD2; v_gene: TRBV7-3; abundance: .; j_gene: TRBJ2-7; len: 15; CDR3aa: CASSQTSGGRYEQYF
d_gene: TRBD1; v_gene: TRBV9; abundance: .; j_gene: TRBJ2-7; len: 14; CDR3aa: CASSIRDRGYEQYF
d_gene: TRBD1; v_gene: TRBV28; abundance: .; j_gene: TRBJ1-2; len: 16; CDR3aa: CASSPGHTGQGGGYTF
d_gene: TRBD1; v_gene: TRBV6-2/TRBV6-3; abundance: .; j_gene: TRBJ2-2; len: 15; CDR3aa: CASSNPGQGAWELFF
d_gene: .; v_gene: TRBV5-1; abundance: .; j_gene: TRBJ1-1; len: 14; CDR3aa: CASSLEGMNTEAFF
d_gene: TRBD1; v_gene: TRBV6-6; abundance: .; j_gene: TRBJ1-1; len: 16; CDR3aa: CASSHDRARLRTEAFF
d_gene: .; v_gene: TRBV7-3; abundance: once; j_gene: TRBJ2-7; len: 13; CDR3aa: CASRRTGHLEQYF
d_gene: .; v_gene: TRBV5-1; abundance: .; j_gene: TRBJ1-3; len: 16; CDR3aa: CASSVGLADSGNTIYF
d_gene: TRBD2; v_gene: TRBV5-6; abundance: .; j_gene: TRBJ2-7; len: 15; CDR3aa: CASSLAGGPHYEQYF
d_gene: .; v_gene: TRBV6-5; abundance: once; j_gene: TRBJ2-1; len: 14; CDR3aa: CASRRGRALHEQFF